The following is a TCR beta chain sequence with its context. The antigen is unknown. V dropped 0 bases and J dropped 9 bases, with 12 bases sitting between them. This CDR3 comprises 13 residues. Germline V gene data show CDR1 as DFQATT and CDR2 as SNEGSKA (reference sequence). The data originate from a study of T cells after yellow fever vaccination. Study background: Libraries from low-cell-number fractions were prepared with the SMART-Seq v4 Ultra Low Input RNA kit.

A universal primer site and UMIs were added as TCR cDNA was made by 5'RACE template switching. TCRdb redid the calling of the 5' RACE reads with MiXCR, one entry per CDR3 protein. The repertoire includes approximately 510,000 distinct CDR3 sequences, 21% of them detected once, and less than 20% sits in the top ten. Study-wide points: The secondary response was weaker but peaked faster, day 5 versus 15.

This chain uses TRBV20-1 with TRBJ2-1, with no clear D. This specimen consisted of PBMCs, obtained more than 20 days after the first yellow fever vaccination. This receptor was obtained from a man aged 18 to 29 who received the YFV17D yellow fever vaccine. The CDR3 nucleotides read TGCAGTGCTAGAGATCGATATTTGGCTGAGCAGTTCTTC. Translating gives CSARDRYLAEQFF.